A single sample is the source of the 12 T cell receptor beta chains below, sequenced in a study of blood T cells in healthy people across ages. Then a second PCR, running about 6 to 12 cycles, was carried out with a sample-barcoded 5' primer and a J-beta primer mix. From the 5' RACE reads, TCRdb called clonotypes with MiXCR, one entry per CDR3 protein. This table has about 1.6 million distinct CDR3 sequences, about 31% appearing once. The source material was blood. These receptors all stem from a woman aged 30 to 39 in good health.

On this clonotype itself: At one boundary the junction diverges from the germline segment, which might be a read error. The rearrangement uses TRBV7-6 and TRBJ2-6; weak D call: TRBD1 (5 bases). The CDR3 sequence is 15 residues long. CDR1 SGHVS and CDR2 FNYEAQ come from the germline V gene. CDR3 in amino acids: CASSSPYSGADVLTF. CDR3 nucleotide sequence: TGTGCCAGCAGCTCCCCATACTCTGGGGCCGACGTCCTGACTTTC.

V usage is TRBV6-6 and J usage is TRBJ1-1; D is unclear. This CDR3 comprises 14 residues. Between the trimmed V and J ends, which lost 5 bases and 8 bases, there was a span of 18 bases. CDR1 and CDR2 from the germline V gene are MNHNY and SVGAGI (reference sequence). The CDR3 sequence is CASSRAGPATEAFF. CDR3 DNA: TGTGCCAGCAGTCGCGCGGGTCCTGCGACCGAAGCTTTCTTT.

This chain joins TRBV3-1 and TRBJ1-6; D ambiguous. Trimming cost V 2 bases and J 13 bases, with 12 bases left between them. There are 13 residues in the CDR3. CDR1 and CDR2 (germline): LGHDT, YNNKEL (reference sequence). Here the CDR3 reads CASSQIDTAPLHF. The CDR3 DNA follows: TGTGCCAGCAGCCAAATCGACACGGCTCCCCTCCACTTT.

The chain couples TRBV28 to TRBJ2-7; weak D call: TRBD2 (7 bases). Germline CDR1 MDHEN, CDR2 SYDVKM. CDR3 length: 17 residues. Trimming shortened V by 2 bases and J by 2 bases, and 19 bases separated the two germline ends. CDR3 sequence (DNA): TGTGCCAGCAGTTTAATGGAGGGGGAGGGTCTCCCCTACGAGCAGTACTTC. Translating gives CASSLMEGEGLPYEQYF. Combining the CDR3 with reference TRBV28 and TRBJ2-7 gives the whole variable domain DVKVTQSSRYLVKRTGEKVFLECVQDMDHENMFWYRQDPGLGLRLIYFSYDVKMKEKGDIPEGYSVSREKKERFSLILESASTNQTSMYLCASSLMEGEGLPYEQYFGPGTRLTVT.

The chain is built from TRBV20-1 and TRBJ1-1; D is possibly TRBD1 (5 bases). The CDR3 sequence is 14 residues long. Germline V gives CDR1 DFQATT, CDR2 SNEGSKA (reference sequence). V lost 6 bases, J lost 5 bases, and 19 bases lay in between. CDR3 amino acids: CSAPSGGIRTEAFF. The CDR3 bases are TGCAGTGCACCGTCGGGGGGGATAAGGACTGAAGCTTTCTTT.

This clonotype was seen at least ten times. The chain combines TRBV20-1 with TRBJ2-5; TRBD2 agrees at 10 bases. The CDR3 contains 18 residues. Germline V CDR1 and CDR2: DFQATT, SNEGSKA (reference sequence). V shed 3 bases and J 1 base; nucleotides not matched to a gene: 14. CDR3 bases: TGCAGTGCTAGGGGCGACAGGGGAGTAGCGGGAGGCCAAGAGACCCAGTACTTC. Translation: CSARGDRGVAGGQETQYF.

This clonotype was observed a handful of times. This chain connects TRBV5-1 to TRBJ1-2; TRBD1 is a possible D gene (5 bases). This CDR3 spans 14 amino acids. V gave up 4 bases and J gave up 6 bases, with 16 bases separating them. From germline, CDR1 is SGHRS and CDR2 YFSETQ. CDR3 in DNA: TGCGCCAGCAGCCCTAACCTCCCAGGGCATGGCTACACCTTC. Its translation: CASSPNLPGHGYTF.

This clonotype has only a few counts. The chain combines TRBV3-1 with TRBJ2-1; a weak D match, TRBD2 (5 bases). The V gene lost 0 bases and the J gene lost 7 bases, with 19 bases spanning the gap. The CDR3 length is 17 residues. Germline CDR1 is LGHDT and CDR2 is YNNKEL (reference sequence). In DNA, the CDR3 is TGTGCCAGCAGCCAAGAATTCTCGCGGGCCCTCGGAAATGAGCAGTTCTTC. This codes for CASSQEFSRALGNEQFF.

This clonotype was recorded a few times. V and J are TRBV7-8 and TRBJ2-1; 8 nucleotides match TRBD2. The CDR3 has 13 residues. Germline trimming cut 6 bases from V and 6 bases from J; bases unmatched to any gene: 4. From germline, CDR1 is SGHVS and CDR2 FQNEAQ. DNA of the CDR3: TGTGCCAGCAGAACGGGGGGGCGCAATGAGCAGTTCTTC. Translation gives CASRTGGRNEQFF.

This clonotype showed up just a few times. The chain recombines TRBV6-8 with TRBJ2-1, with D perhaps matching TRBD1 (6 bases). Germline V gene data show CDR1 as MNHGY and CDR2 as SAAAGT. Trimming left V 10 bases short and J 5 bases short, with 21 bases between. This CDR3 contains 15 residues. CDR3 DNA: TGTGCCACCCCACGGAAGGGGGAGACACACAATGAGCAGTTCTTC. Protein: CATPRKGETHNEQFF.

About this clonotype itself: A junction end diverges from the germline sequence, so it may reflect a read error. The genes are TRBV20-1 and TRBJ1-6; TRBD1 agrees at 7 bases. The CDR3 spans 16 residues. The V gene's germline CDR1 is DFQATT and CDR2 SNEGSKA (reference sequence). In DNA form, the CDR3 reads TGCAGTACTAGAGACTGGGACAGTTTCTATAATTCACCCCTCCACTTT. Its protein product is CSTRDWDSFYNSPLHF.

The chain combines TRBV6-2 or TRBV6-3 with TRBJ1-2; possibly TRBD1 for D (6 bases). Germline loops: CDR1 MNHEY, CDR2 SVGEGT. Trimming removed 5 bases at V and 8 bases at J, with 21 bases between. The CDR3 is 15 amino acids. CDR3 nucleotides: TGTGCCAGCAGTGATTATCAGGGGACCGGATGGGGCTACACCTTC. Translation gives CASSDYQGTGWGYTF.